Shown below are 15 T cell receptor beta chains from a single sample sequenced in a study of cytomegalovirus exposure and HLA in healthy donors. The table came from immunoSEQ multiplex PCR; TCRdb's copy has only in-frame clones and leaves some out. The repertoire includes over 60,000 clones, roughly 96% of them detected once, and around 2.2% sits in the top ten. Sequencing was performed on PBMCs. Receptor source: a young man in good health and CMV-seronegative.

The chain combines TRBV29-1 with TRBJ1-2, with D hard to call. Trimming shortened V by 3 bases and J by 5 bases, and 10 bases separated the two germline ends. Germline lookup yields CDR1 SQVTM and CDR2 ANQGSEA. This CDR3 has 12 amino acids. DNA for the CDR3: TGCAGCGTTGAGACGGGTCATTATGGCTACACCTTC. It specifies CSVETGHYGYTF.

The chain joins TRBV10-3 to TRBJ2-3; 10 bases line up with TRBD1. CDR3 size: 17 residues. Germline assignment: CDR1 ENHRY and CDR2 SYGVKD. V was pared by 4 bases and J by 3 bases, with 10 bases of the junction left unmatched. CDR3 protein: CAISGSSRDRGTDTQYF. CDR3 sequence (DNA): TGTGCCATCAGTGGCTCAAGCCGGGACAGGGGAACAGATACGCAGTATTTT.

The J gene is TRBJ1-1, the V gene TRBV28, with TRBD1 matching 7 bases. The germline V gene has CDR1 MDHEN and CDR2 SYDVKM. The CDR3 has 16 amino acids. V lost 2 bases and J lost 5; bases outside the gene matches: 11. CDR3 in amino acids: CASSLRWTGRGTEAFF. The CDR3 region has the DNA TGTGCCAGCAGTTTACGATGGACAGGAAGGGGAACTGAAGCTTTCTTT.

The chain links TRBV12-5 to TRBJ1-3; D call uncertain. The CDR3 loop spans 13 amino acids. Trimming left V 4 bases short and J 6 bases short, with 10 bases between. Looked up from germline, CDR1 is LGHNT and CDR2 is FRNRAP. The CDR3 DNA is TGTGCTAGTGGTTCCGTCGGAGCAAACACCATATATTTT. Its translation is CASGSVGANTIYF.

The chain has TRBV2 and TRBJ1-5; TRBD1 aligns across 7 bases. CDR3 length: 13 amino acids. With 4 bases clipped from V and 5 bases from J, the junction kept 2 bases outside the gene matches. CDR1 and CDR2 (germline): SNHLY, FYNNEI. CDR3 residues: CASSVGQYQPQHF. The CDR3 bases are TGTGCCAGCAGTGTGGGACAGTATCAGCCCCAGCATTTT. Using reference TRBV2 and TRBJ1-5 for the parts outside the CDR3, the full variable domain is EPEVTQTPSHQVTQMGQEVILRCVPISNHLYFYWYRQILGQKVEFLVSFYNNEISEKSEIFDDQFSVERPDGSNFTLKIRSTKLEDSAMYFCASSVGQYQPQHFGDGTRLSIL.

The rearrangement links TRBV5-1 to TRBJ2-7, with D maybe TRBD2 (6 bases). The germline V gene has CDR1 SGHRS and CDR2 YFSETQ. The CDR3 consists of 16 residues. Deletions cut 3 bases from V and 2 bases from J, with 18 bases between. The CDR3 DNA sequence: TGCGCCAGCAGCTCAGATACCGGGACTCAGACCTACGAGCAGTACTTC. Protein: CASSSDTGTQTYEQYF.

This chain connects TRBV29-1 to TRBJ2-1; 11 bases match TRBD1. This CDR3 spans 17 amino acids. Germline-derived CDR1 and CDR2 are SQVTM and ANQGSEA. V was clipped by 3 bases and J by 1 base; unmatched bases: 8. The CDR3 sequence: CSVEGTGGIVSYNEQFF. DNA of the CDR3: TGCAGCGTTGAGGGGACAGGGGGGATCGTGTCCTACAATGAGCAGTTCTTC.

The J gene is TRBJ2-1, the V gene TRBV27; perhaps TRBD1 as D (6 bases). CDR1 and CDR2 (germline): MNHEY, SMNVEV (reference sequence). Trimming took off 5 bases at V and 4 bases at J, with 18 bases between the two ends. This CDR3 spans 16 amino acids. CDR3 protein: CASSLRRQVRYNEQFF. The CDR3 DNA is TGTGCCAGCAGTCTCCGTCGACAGGTACGATACAATGAGCAGTTCTTC.

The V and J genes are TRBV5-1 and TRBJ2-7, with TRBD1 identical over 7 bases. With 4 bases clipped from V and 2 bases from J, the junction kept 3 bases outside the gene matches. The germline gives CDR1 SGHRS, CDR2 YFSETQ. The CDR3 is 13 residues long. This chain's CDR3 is CASSVDRAYEQYF. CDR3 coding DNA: TGCGCCAGCAGCGTCGACAGGGCCTACGAGCAGTACTTC.

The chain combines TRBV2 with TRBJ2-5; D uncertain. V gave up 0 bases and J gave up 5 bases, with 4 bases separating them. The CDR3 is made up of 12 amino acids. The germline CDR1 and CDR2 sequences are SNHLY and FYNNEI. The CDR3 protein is CASSEARETQYF. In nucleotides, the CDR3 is TGTGCCAGCAGTGAAGCGCGGGAGACCCAGTACTTC.

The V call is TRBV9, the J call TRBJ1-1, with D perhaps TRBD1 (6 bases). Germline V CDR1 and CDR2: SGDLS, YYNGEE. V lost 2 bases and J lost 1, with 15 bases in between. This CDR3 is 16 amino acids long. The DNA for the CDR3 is TGTGCCAGCAGCGTTAACAGGGACAACCCGAACACTGAAGCTTTCTTT. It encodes CASSVNRDNPNTEAFF. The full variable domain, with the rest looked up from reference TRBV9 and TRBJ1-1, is DSGVTQTPKHLITATGQRVTLRCSPRSGDLSVYWYQQSLDQGLQFLIQYYNGEERAKGNILERFSAQQFPDLHSELNLSSLELGDSALYFCASSVNRDNPNTEAFFGQGTRLTVV.

The CDR3 protein is CASSYSMRGNQPQHF. The CDR3 DNA reads as TGTGCCAGCAGTTACTCGATGCGGGGGAATCAGCCCCAGCATTTT. The V call is TRBV6-6, the J call TRBJ1-5; a weak D match, TRBD1 (5 bases). The germline V gene has CDR1 MNHNY and CDR2 SVGAGI (reference sequence). The CDR3 has 15 residues. Deletions cut 0 bases from V and 4 bases from J, with 10 bases between.

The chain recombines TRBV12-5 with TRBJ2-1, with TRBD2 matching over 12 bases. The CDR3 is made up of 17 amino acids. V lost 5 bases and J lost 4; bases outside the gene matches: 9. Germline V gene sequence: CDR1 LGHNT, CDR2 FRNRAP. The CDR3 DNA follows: TGTGCTAGTGGTCTCCAGCTAGCGGGAGGGAGGTACAATGAGCAGTTCTTC. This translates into CASGLQLAGGRYNEQFF.

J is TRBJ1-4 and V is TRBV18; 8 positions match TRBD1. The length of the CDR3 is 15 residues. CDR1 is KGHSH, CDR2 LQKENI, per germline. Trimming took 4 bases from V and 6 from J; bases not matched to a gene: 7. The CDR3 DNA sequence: TGTGCCAGCTCACTAGCCAGGGGGCTGGATGAAAAACTGTTTTTT. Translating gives CASSLARGLDEKLFF.

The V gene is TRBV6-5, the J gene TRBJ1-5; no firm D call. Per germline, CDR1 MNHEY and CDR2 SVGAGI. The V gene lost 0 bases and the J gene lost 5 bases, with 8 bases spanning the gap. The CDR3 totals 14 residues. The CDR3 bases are TGTGCCAGCAGTTACTCTTCAGCGGATCAGCCCCAGCATTTT. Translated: CASSYSSADQPQHF.